This TCR beta chain was found in a study of T cells in Graves' hyperthyroidism and ophthalmopathy. As for the study in general: Peripheral blood was secured at the point of initial diagnosis, before any treatment. Study results and limitations: Researchers report that a 13 V-J model separated ophthalmopathy from stable hyperthyroidism. Model-based prediction identified ophthalmopathy a median 6.5 months prior to its onset.

As to this clonotype: What it binds is not known.

Using RNA transcripts as the source, TCR beta CDR3 regions were amplified. The TCR CDR3 was amplified in a first-round RT-PCR using the HTBI primer set. TCRdb processed the multiplex PCR reads anew with MiXCR; each CDR3 protein has one entry. The repertoire has 300,000 to 450,000 distinct CDR3 sequences, 13% of them found once; the top ten carry about a fifth. This receptor was obtained from a man in his thirties or forties with Graves' hyperthyroidism that later progressed to Graves' ophthalmopathy. The sample comprised blood.

In nucleotides, the CDR3 is TGTGCCAGCAGCTTAGCGGTGTTGGGTAGCGGGGGTCCCTACAATGAGCAGTTCTTC. It is translated as CASSLAVLGSGGPYNEQFF. The chain uses TRBV7-9 and TRBJ2-1; 9 nucleotides match TRBD2. The CDR3 spans 19 residues. The germline V gene encodes CDR1 SEHNR and CDR2 FQNEAQ (reference sequence). V dropped 0 bases and J dropped 2; count of bases not matched to a gene: 11. Filled out from reference TRBV7-9 and TRBJ2-1, the complete variable domain reads DTGVSQNPRHKITKRGQNVTFRCDPISEHNRLYWYRQTLGQGPEFLTYFQNEAQLEKSRLLSDRFSAERPKGSFSTLEIQRTEQGDSAMYLCASSLAVLGSGGPYNEQFFGPGTRLTVL.